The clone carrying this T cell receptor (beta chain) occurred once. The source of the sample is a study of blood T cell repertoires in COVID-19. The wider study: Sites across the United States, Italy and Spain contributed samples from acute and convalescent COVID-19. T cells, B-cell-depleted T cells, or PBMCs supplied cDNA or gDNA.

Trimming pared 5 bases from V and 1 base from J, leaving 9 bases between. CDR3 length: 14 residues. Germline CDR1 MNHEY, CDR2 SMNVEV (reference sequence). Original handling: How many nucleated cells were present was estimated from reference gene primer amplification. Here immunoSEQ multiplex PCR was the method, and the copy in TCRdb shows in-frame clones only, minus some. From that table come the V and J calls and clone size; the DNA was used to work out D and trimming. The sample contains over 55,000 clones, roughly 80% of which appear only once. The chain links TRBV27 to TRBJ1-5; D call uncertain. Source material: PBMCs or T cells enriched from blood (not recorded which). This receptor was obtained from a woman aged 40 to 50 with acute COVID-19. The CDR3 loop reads CASSSSGSNQPQHF. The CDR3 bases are TGTGCCAGCAGTAGTTCTGGCAGCAATCAGCCCCAGCATTTT.